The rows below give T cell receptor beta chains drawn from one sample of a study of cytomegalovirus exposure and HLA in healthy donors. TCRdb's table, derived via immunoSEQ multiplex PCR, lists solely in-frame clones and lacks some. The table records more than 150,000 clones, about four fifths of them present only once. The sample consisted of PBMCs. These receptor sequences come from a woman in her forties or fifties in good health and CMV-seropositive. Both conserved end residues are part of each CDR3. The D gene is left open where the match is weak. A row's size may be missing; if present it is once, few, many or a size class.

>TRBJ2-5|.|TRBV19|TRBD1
CASSNRDRLQETQYF
TGTGCCAGTAGTAACCGGGACAGACTTCAAGAGACCCAGTACTTC
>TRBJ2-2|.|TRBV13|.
CASSLGRAGELFF
TGTGCCAGCAGCTTAGGCCGGGCCGGGGAGCTGTTTTTT
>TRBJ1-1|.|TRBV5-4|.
CASSFGGGMNTEAFF
TGTGCCAGCAGCTTCGGGGGGGGTATGAACACTGAAGCTTTCTTT
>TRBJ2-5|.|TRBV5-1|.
CASSKGGGKVGETQYF
TGCGCCAGCAGCAAGGGTGGAGGGAAGGTGGGCGAGACCCAGTACTTC
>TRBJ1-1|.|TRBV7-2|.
CASSSGQLNTEAFF
TGTGCCAGCAGCTCCGGACAGCTGAACACTGAAGCTTTCTTT
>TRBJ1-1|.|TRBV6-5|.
CASISGRLRDTEAFF
TGTGCCAGCATTTCGGGCAGACTAAGGGACACTGAAGCTTTCTTT
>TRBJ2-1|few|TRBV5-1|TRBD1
CASFPGQAYNEQFF
TGCGCCAGTTTTCCGGGACAGGCCTACAATGAGCAGTTCTTC
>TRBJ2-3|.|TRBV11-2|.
CASSPPWADTQYF
TGTGCCAGCAGCCCCCCCTGGGCGGATACGCAGTATTTT
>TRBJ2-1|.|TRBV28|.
CASSLEGVSYNEQFF
TGTGCCAGCAGTTTGGAGGGAGTGTCCTACAATGAGCAGTTCTTC
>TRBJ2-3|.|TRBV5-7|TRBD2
CASSRLAGAADTQYF
TGTGCCAGCAGCCGACTAGCGGGGGCTGCAGATACGCAGTATTTT
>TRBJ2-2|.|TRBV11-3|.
CASSPTLAAANTGELFF
TGTGCCAGCAGCCCAACATTAGCGGCCGCGAACACCGGGGAGCTGTTTTTT
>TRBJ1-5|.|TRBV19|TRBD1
CASSTTRDSRNQPQHF
TGTGCCAGTAGTACTACCCGGGACAGCCGCAATCAGCCCCAGCATTTT
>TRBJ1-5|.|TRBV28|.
CASSPRQGNQPQHF
TGTGCCAGCAGTCCGAGACAGGGCAATCAGCCCCAGCATTTT
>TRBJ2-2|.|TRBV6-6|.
CASSYSWELFF
TGTGCCAGCAGTTACTCCTGGGAGCTGTTTTTT
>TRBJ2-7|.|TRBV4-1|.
CASSQDTGQGGYEQYF
TGCGCCAGCAGCCAAGATACGGGCCAGGGGGGATACGAGCAGTACTTC
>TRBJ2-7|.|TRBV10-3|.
CAISPQGLYYEQYF
TGTGCCATCAGCCCACAGGGTCTCTATTACGAGCAGTACTTC
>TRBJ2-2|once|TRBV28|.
CASSSQVGELFF
TGTGCCAGCAGTTCTCAGGTCGGGGAGCTGTTTTTT
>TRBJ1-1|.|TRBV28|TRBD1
CASKPGGGGNTEAFF
TGTGCCAGCAAACCAGGGGGCGGGGGAAACACTGAAGCTTTCTTT
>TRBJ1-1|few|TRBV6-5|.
CASSFGRGDTEAFF
TGTGCCAGCAGTTTTGGCAGGGGTGACACTGAAGCTTTCTTT
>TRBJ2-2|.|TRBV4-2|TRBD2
CASSQGPSGRDRTGELFF
TGTGCCAGCAGCCAAGGACCTAGCGGGAGGGATCGAACCGGGGAGCTGTTTTTT
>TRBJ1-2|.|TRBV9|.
CASSASGNYGYTF
TGTGCCAGCAGCGCTTCAGGGAACTATGGCTACACCTTC
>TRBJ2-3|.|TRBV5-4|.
CASSLASNTDTQYF
TGTGCCAGCAGCTTGGCCAGTAACACAGATACGCAGTATTTT
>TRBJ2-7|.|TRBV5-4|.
CASSLDRGSYEQYF
TGTGCCAGCAGCTTGGATAGGGGATCATACGAGCAGTACTTC
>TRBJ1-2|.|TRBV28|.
CASSLIQGYYGYTF
TGTGCCAGCAGTCTCATACAGGGTTACTATGGCTACACCTTC
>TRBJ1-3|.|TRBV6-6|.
CASGRGQTSGNTIYF
TGTGCCAGCGGCCGCGGACAGACCTCTGGAAACACCATATATTTT
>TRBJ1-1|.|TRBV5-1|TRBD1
CASSYTGVDTEAFF
TGCGCCAGCAGTTATACAGGGGTGGACACTGAAGCTTTCTTT
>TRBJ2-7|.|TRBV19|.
CASSRLSDRPYEQYF
TGTGCCAGTAGTAGATTGAGTGACAGGCCCTACGAGCAGTACTTC
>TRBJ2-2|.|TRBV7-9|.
CSSSLFRGNTGELFF
TGTTCCAGCAGCTTATTCCGGGGGAACACCGGGGAGCTGTTTTTT
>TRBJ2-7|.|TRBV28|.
CASSLEPYEQYF
TGTGCCAGCAGTTTAGAGCCCTACGAGCAGTACTTC
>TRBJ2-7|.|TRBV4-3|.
CASSQQRQVIYEQYF
TGCGCCAGCAGCCAACAAAGGCAGGTGATTTACGAGCAGTACTTC
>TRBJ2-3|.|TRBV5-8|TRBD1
CASSLARTGGSSDTQYF
TGTGCCAGCAGCTTGGCCCGTACAGGGGGGTCTTCTGATACGCAGTATTTT
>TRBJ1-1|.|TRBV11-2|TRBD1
CASSPYRGQEAFF
TGTGCCAGCAGCCCTTACAGGGGGCAAGAAGCTTTCTTT
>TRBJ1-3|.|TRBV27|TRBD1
CASSSHAPGTGGSGNTIYF
TGTGCCAGCAGTTCCCACGCCCCCGGGACAGGGGGCTCCGGAAACACCATATATTTT
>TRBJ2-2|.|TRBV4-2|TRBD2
CASSQARASGNTGELFF
TGTGCCAGCAGCCAAGCTCGGGCTAGCGGGAACACCGGGGAGCTGTTTTTT
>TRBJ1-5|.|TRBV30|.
CAWSGAGLGQPQHF
TGTGCCTGGAGTGGGGCAGGGTTAGGTCAGCCCCAGCATTTT
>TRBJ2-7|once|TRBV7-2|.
CASSFDRFTYEQYF
TGTGCCAGCAGCTTTGATCGGTTTACCTACGAGCAGTACTTC
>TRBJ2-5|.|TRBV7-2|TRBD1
CASSRDREETQYF
TGTGCCAGCAGCCGGGACAGGGAAGAGACCCAGTACTTC
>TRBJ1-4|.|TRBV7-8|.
CASSPGGGFNEKLFF
TGTGCCAGCAGCCCAGGCGGGGGCTTTAATGAAAAACTGTTTTTT
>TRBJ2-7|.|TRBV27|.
CASSTSVYKYEQYF
TGTGCCAGCAGTACCTCCGTCTATAAGTACGAGCAGTACTTC
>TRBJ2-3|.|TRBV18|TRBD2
CASFARLAPSTDTQYF
TGTGCCAGCTTCGCGAGACTAGCGCCTAGCACAGATACGCAGTATTTT
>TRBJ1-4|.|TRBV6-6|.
CASSKRGLINEKLFF
TGTGCCAGCAGCAAAAGGGGACTGATTAATGAAAAACTGTTTTTT
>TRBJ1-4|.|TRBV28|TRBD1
CASRPLTGTGNEKLFF
TGTGCCAGCAGACCCCTCACCGGGACAGGGAATGAAAAACTGTTTTTT